Listed below are T cell receptor beta chains from one sample, sequenced in a study of cytomegalovirus exposure and HLA in healthy donors. Clones were read by immunoSEQ multiplex PCR, and TCRdb kept only the in-frame ones, dropping some. The data hold approximately 190,000 clones, with approximately 80% observed a single time. Specimen: PBMCs. The source of these receptors is a woman under 30 in good health and CMV-seronegative. Both conserved end residues are trimmed from each CDR3. Fields, in order: V gene, D gene, J gene, CDR3 protein. The D gene is left open where the match is weak.

TRBV5-4	TRBD1	TRBJ1-2	ASSLHPGQGIYGYT
TRBV5-4	TRBD1	TRBJ1-2	ASSSWDRGEWSYT
TRBV19	TRBD1	TRBJ2-5	ASSPRGLEETQY
TRBV4-3	TRBD1	TRBJ1-4	ASSQEYLGPTGINEKLF
TRBV7-8	NA	TRBJ1-1	ASSSTGGAGAF
TRBV6-4	NA	TRBJ1-1	ASREHEAAEAF
TRBV27	NA	TRBJ2-2	ASSLQGSGELF
TRBV25-1	TRBD1	TRBJ1-1	ASSGYRGESTEAF
TRBV5-1	TRBD1	TRBJ2-7	ASSLSTGAYEQY
TRBV2	NA	TRBJ1-2	ASSEAGISNYGYT
TRBV4-1	NA	TRBJ2-1	ASSQENRVSNEQF